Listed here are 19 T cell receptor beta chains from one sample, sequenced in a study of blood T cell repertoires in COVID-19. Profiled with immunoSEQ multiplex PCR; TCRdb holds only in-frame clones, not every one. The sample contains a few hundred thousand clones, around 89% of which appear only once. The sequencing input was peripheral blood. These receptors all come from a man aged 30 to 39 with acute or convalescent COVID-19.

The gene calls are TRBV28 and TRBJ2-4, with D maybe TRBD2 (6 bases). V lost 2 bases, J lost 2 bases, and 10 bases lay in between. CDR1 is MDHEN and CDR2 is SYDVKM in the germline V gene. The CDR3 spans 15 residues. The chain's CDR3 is CASSLRGSTKNIQYF. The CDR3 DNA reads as TGTGCCAGCAGTTTACGGGGGTCCACCAAAAACATTCAGTACTTC.

CDR3 region: CASRGTGDGNTIYF. The DNA for the CDR3 is TGTGCCAGCAGGGGGACAGGGGATGGAAACACCATATATTTT. V usage is TRBV28 and J usage is TRBJ1-3, with 10 positions matching TRBD1. V trimming: 6 bases; J trimming: 3 bases; junction bases outside the gene matches: 2. The germline V gene encodes CDR1 MDHEN and CDR2 SYDVKM. The length of the CDR3 is 14 residues.

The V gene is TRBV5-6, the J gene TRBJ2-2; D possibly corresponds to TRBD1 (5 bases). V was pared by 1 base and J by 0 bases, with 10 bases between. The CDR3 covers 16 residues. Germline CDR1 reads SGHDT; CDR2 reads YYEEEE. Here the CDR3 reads CASSLFRTSNTGELFF. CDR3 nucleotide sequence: TGTGCCAGCAGCTTGTTTAGGACATCGAACACCGGGGAGCTGTTTTTT.

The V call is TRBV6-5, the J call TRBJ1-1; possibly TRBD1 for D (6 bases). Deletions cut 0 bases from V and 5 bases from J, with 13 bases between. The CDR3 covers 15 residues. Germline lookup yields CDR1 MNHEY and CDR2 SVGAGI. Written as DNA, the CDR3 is TGTGCCAGCAGTTACTCGAAGGGGGTCCAGACTGAAGCTTTCTTT. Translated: CASSYSKGVQTEAFF.

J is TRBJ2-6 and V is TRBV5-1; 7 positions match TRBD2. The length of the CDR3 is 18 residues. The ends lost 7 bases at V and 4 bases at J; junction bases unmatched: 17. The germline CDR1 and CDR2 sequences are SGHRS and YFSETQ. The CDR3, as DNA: TGCGCCAGCGCGGGAGCAGCGGGTTACGTCAGCGGGGCCAACGTCCTGACTTTC. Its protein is CASAGAAGYVSGANVLTF.

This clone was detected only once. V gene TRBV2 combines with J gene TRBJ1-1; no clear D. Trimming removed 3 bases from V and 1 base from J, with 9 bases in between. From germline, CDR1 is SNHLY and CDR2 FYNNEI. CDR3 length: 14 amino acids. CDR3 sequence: CASSDYGGNTEAFF. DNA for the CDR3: TGTGCCAGCAGTGATTACGGTGGGAACACTGAAGCTTTCTTT.

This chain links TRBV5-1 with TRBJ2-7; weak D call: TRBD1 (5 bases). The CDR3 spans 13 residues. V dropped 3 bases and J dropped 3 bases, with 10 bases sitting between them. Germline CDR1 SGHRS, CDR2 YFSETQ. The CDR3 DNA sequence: TGCGCCAGCAGCTCCGGACACATCTACGAGCAGTACTTC. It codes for CASSSGHIYEQYF. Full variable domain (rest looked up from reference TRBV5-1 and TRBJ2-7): KAGVTQTPRYLIKTRGQQVTLSCSPISGHRSVSWYQQTPGQGLQFLFEYFSETQRNKGNFPGRFSGRQFSNSRSEMNVSTLELGDSALYLCASSSGHIYEQYFGPGTRLTVT.

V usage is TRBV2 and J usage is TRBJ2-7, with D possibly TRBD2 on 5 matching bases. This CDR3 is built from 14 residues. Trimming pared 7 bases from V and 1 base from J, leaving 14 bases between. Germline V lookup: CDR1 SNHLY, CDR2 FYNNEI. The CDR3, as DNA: TGTGCCAGCACTTCTAGTCCGGGATCCTACGAGCAGTACTTC. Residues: CASTSSPGSYEQYF.

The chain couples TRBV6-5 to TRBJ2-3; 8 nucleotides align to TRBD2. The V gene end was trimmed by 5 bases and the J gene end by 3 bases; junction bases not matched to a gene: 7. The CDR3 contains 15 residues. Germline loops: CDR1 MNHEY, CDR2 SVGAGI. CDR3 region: CASSPRGAGTDTQYF. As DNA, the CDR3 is TGTGCCAGCAGTCCGCGGGGGGCTGGGACAGATACGCAGTATTTT.

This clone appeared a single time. The CDR3 DNA is TGTGCCAGCAGTGCACAGGGGATGGGCAATCAGCCCCAGCATTTT. It translates to CASSAQGMGNQPQHF. This chain links TRBV2 with TRBJ1-5; 7 nucleotides align to TRBD1. The CDR3 has 15 residues. Germline CDR1 and CDR2: SNHLY and FYNNEI. V dropped 4 bases and J dropped 2; count of bases not matched to a gene: 5.

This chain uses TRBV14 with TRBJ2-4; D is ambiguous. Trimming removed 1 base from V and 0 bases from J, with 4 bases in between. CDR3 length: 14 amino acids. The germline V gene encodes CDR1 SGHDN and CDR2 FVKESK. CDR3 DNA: TGTGCCAGCAGCCAAGCCGTAGCCAAAAACATTCAGTACTTC. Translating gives CASSQAVAKNIQYF.

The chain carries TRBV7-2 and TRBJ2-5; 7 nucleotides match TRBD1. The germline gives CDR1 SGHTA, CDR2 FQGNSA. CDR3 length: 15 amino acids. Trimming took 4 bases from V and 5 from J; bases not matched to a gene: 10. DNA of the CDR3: TGTGCCAGCAGCTCGAGGACAGGCCGTCGGGAGACCCAGTACTTC. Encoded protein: CASSSRTGRRETQYF.

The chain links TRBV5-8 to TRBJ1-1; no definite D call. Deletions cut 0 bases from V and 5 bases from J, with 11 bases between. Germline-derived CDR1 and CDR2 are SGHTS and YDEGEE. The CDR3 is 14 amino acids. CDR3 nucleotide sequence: TGTGCCAGCAGCTTGGTAGCGGTAGGAACTGAAGCTTTCTTT. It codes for CASSLVAVGTEAFF.

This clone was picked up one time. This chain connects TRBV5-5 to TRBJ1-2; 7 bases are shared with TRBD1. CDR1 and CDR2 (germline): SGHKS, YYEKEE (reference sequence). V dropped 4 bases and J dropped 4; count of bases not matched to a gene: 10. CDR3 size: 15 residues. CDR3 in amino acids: CASSQGQQTSYGYTF. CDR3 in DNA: TGTGCCAGCAGCCAGGGACAGCAAACATCCTATGGCTACACCTTC.

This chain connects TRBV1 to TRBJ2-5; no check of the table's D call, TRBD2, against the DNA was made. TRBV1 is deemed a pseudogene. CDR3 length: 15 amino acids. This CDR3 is CTSSQEPGREETQYF. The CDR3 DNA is TGCACCAGCAGCCAAGAACCCGGGAGAGAAGAGACCCAGTACTTC.

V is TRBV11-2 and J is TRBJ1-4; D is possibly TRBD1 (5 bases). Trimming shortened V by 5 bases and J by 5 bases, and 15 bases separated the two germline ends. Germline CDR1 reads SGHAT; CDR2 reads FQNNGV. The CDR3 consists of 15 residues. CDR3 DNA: TGTGCCAGCAGCCTTATGGGAGGGGCGAATGAAAAACTGTTTTTT. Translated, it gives CASSLMGGANEKLFF.

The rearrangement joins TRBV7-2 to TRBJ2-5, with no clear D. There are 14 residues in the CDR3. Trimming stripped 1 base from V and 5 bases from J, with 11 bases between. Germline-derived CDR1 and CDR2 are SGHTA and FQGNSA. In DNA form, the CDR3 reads TGTGCCAGCAGCTTAGGTCGACTGCGGGAGACCCAGTACTTC. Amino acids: CASSLGRLRETQYF. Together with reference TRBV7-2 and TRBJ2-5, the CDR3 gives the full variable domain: GAGVSQSPSNKVTEKGKDVELRCDPISGHTALYWYRQSLGQGLEFLIYFQGNSAPDKSGLPSDRFSAERTGGSVSTLTIQRTQQEDSAVYLCASSLGRLRETQYFGPGTRLLVL.

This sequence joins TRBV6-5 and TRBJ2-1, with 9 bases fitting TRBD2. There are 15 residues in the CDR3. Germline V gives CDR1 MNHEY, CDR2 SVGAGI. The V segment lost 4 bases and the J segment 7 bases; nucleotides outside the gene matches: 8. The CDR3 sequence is CASSWGGGATNEQFF. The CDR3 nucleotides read TGTGCCAGCAGTTGGGGCGGGGGGGCGACGAATGAGCAGTTCTTC.

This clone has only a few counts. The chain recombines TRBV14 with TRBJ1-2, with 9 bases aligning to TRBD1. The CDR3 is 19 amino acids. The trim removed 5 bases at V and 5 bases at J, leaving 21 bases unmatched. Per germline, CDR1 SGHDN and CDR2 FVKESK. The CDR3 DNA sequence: TGTGCCAGCAGCTCACGGGGAGCTTTAAGGTCGGGACAGGGATATGGCTACACCTTC. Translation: CASSSRGALRSGQGYGYTF.